This T cell receptor (beta chain) came from a study of T cell responses to AZD1222 COVID-19 vaccine. Assay used: immunoSEQ multiplex PCR; TCRdb lists only in-frame clones, some missing. Of some 170,000 clones listed, around 90% are singletons. Trimming stripped 0 bases from V and 3 bases from J, with 6 bases between. CDR3 length: 13 amino acids. The rearrangement uses TRBV12-3 or TRBV12-4 and TRBJ2-7, with D unresolved. The TCR sequence derives from an adult who received the MenACWY meningococcal vaccine as a control. The specimen comprised peripheral blood, sampled 28 days after the second dose of the MenACWY control vaccine. For the CDR3, the DNA is TGTGCCAGCAGTTTAGCGGGTTACTACGAGCAGTACTTC. It translates to CASSLAGYYEQYF.